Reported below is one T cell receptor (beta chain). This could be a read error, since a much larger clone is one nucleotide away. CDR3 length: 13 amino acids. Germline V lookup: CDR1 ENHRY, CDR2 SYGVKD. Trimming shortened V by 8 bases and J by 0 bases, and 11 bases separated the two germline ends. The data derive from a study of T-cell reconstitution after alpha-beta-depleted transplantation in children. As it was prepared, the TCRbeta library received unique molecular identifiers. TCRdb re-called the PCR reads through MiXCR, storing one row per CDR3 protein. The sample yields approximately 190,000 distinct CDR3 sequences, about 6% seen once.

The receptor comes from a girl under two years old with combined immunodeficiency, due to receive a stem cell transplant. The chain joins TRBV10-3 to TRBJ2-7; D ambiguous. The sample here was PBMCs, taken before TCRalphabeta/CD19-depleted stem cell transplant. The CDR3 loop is CAIGEVSSYEQYF. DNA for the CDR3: TGTGCCATCGGGGAAGTGAGCTCCTACGAGCAGTACTTC.